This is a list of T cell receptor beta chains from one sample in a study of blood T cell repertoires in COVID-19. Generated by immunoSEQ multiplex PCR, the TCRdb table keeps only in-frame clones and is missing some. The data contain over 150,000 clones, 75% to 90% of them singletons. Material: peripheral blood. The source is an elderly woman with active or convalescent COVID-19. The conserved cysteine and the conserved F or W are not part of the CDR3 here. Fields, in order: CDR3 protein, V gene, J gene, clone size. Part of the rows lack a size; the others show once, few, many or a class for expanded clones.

CDR3: ASSQSLTGKAYEQY
V: TRBV16
J: TRBJ2-7
size: .

CDR3: ASTWGSSDTGELF
V: TRBV19
J: TRBJ2-2
size: .

CDR3: ASTHGQTGTKLF
V: TRBV19
J: TRBJ1-4
size: once

CDR3: ASRIGTLNTEAF
V: TRBV28
J: TRBJ1-1
size: .

CDR3: ASSLDRANSYEQY
V: TRBV27
J: TRBJ2-7
size: once

CDR3: ASSSQWTGVRSPLH
V: TRBV5-4
J: TRBJ1-6
size: .

CDR3: ASMTGQGPSGGSPLH
V: TRBV5-1
J: TRBJ1-6
size: .

CDR3: ASTPLGTVEQY
V: TRBV6-2/TRBV6-3
J: TRBJ2-7
size: .

CDR3: ASGLRTGADTQY
V: TRBV12-5
J: TRBJ2-3
size: .

CDR3: ASSLALNRGGEKLF
V: TRBV7-9
J: TRBJ1-4
size: .

CDR3: ASSYTGVTEAF
V: TRBV11-3
J: TRBJ1-1
size: .

CDR3: ASSQAGRGGNTIY
V: TRBV3-1/TRBV3-2
J: TRBJ1-3
size: .

CDR3: ASSAQGANYGYT
V: TRBV2
J: TRBJ1-2
size: few

CDR3: ASSPEAGNMAGELF
V: TRBV9
J: TRBJ2-2
size: .

CDR3: ASSLLGLGYGYT
V: TRBV5-1
J: TRBJ1-2
size: .

CDR3: ASSTQVQGSYEQY
V: TRBV6-2/TRBV6-3
J: TRBJ2-7
size: .

CDR3: ASSRTLKQETQY
V: TRBV13
J: TRBJ2-5
size: .

CDR3: ASSLGQRSTDTQY
V: TRBV6-5
J: TRBJ2-3
size: once

CDR3: ASSPSGTSNQPQH
V: TRBV4-1
J: TRBJ1-5
size: .

CDR3: ASSQDRGVVNEKLF
V: TRBV3-1/TRBV3-2
J: TRBJ1-4
size: .